These 6 T cell receptor beta chains were sequenced from one sample in a study of T cells in localized non-small cell lung cancer. Produced via immunoSEQ multiplex PCR; TCRdb's table is partial and in-frame only. This table has about 19,000 clones, 83% appearing once. This sample comprised peripheral blood, obtained before any cancer treatment. All receptors derive from a man aged 40 to 70 with stage I lung adenocarcinoma.

The V gene is TRBV7-8, the J gene TRBJ2-3, with 12 bases aligning to TRBD2. This CDR3 contains 18 residues. V trimming: 1 base; J trimming: 0 bases; junction bases outside the gene matches: 5. Per the germline V gene, CDR1 is SGHVS and CDR2 is FQNEAQ. The CDR3 DNA is TGTGCCAGCAGCTTAGGGCTAGCGGGGGGGACTAGCACAGATACGCAGTATTTT. Protein: CASSLGLAGGTSTDTQYF. The full variable domain, in which reference TRBV7-8 and TRBJ2-3 provide the parts outside the CDR3, is GAGVSQSPRYKVAKRGQDVALRCDPISGHVSLFWYQQALGQGPEFLTYFQNEAQLDKSGLPSDRFFAERPEGSVSTLKIQRTQQEDSAVYLCASSLGLAGGTSTDTQYFGPGTRLTVL.

This chain connects TRBV29-1 to TRBJ1-1; TRBD1 is a possible D gene (5 bases). The CDR3 runs to 12 residues. Trimming took off 6 bases at V and 7 bases at J, with 15 bases between the two ends. Germline V lookup: CDR1 SQVTM, CDR2 ANQGSEA. In DNA, the CDR3 is TGCAGCGTGCGGGGCTCGGGGGATGAAGCTTTCTTT. This translates into CSVRGSGDEAFF.

The V call is TRBV7-2, the J call TRBJ1-1; D is perhaps TRBD1 (5 bases). Trimming removed 3 bases at V and 1 base at J, with 6 bases between. The CDR3 loop spans 13 amino acids. Germline CDR1 reads SGHTA; CDR2 reads FQGNSA. Here the CDR3 DNA reads TGTGCCAGCAGCTTCAGGGAGAACACTGAAGCTTTCTTT. Protein product: CASSFRENTEAFF.

This clone has only one observation. The rearrangement uses TRBV6-6 and TRBJ2-7; TRBD2 matches at 7 bases. V gave up 6 bases and J gave up 6 bases; unmatched junction bases: 8. Germline V CDR1 and CDR2: MNHNY, SVGAGI (reference sequence). The CDR3 loop spans 13 amino acids. The CDR3: CASSQGLVGEQYF. DNA of the CDR3: TGTGCCAGCAGCCAAGGACTAGTAGGCGAGCAGTACTTC.

In its sample, this clone was seen a few times. This chain uses TRBV6-6 with TRBJ2-1; 12 bases are shared with TRBD2. Germline loops: CDR1 MNHNY, CDR2 SVGAGI (reference sequence). The V segment lost 4 bases and the J segment 6 bases; nucleotides outside the gene matches: 7. CDR3 length: 16 residues. CDR3 nucleotides: TGTGCCAGCAGTTCGGCTAGCGGGGGGGCGGGCAATGAGCAGTTCTTC. Translating it yields CASSSASGGAGNEQFF.

This clone has just one count. This sequence joins TRBV19 and TRBJ2-5, with D perhaps TRBD2 (6 bases). This CDR3 spans 13 amino acids. Germline CDR1 is LNHDA and CDR2 is SQIVND (reference sequence). Trimming pared 6 bases from V and 5 bases from J, leaving 13 bases between. In DNA form, the CDR3 reads TGTGCCAGTAGACGGCGCGGGGTGGAGACCCAGTACTTC. It encodes CASRRRGVETQYF.